One sample yielded the 24 T cell receptor beta chains listed below, sequenced in a study of Ad26.COV2.S vaccination and SARS-CoV-2 variants. This table comes from immunoSEQ multiplex PCR, and its TCRdb copy is limited to in-frame clones, with some not included. Here the sample spans 85,000 to 120,000 clones, around 82% being singletons. Sequences were derived from peripheral blood, sampled after recovery from COVID-19. The receptors were gathered from a human donor who had recovered from COVID-19.

The chain recombines TRBV10-1 with TRBJ2-3, with D maybe TRBD2 (5 bases). This CDR3 contains 14 residues. Germline lookup yields CDR1 WNHNN and CDR2 SYGVQD (reference sequence). Trimming shortened V by 4 bases and J by 0 bases, and 8 bases separated the two germline ends. The CDR3 protein is CASSGSGSTDTQYF. The CDR3 DNA is TGCGCCAGCAGTGGGTCGGGGAGCACAGATACGCAGTATTTT.

The CDR3: CASSEVGVGRTYEQYF. For the CDR3, the DNA is TGTGCCAGCAGTGAGGTGGGGGTAGGGAGGACCTACGAGCAGTACTTC. The chain carries TRBV27 and TRBJ2-7, with D possibly being TRBD2 (6 bases). The CDR3 runs 16 residues. The germline CDR1 and CDR2 sequences are MNHEY and SMNVEV (reference sequence). V shed 5 bases and J shed 2 bases, with 19 bases lying between them.

This chain links TRBV10-2 with TRBJ1-5; no definite D call. In germline, CDR1 is WSHSY, CDR2 SAAADI. The length of the CDR3 is 14 residues. Trimming took 3 bases from V and 0 from J, leaving 6 bases between them. As DNA, the CDR3 is TGCGCCAGCAGTGAACAACATAGCAATCAGCCCCAGCATTTT. This sequence encodes CASSEQHSNQPQHF.

The chain has TRBV6-2 or TRBV6-3 and TRBJ2-7; D ambiguous. The CDR3 is made up of 14 amino acids. V was cut by 2 bases and J by 0 bases, with 8 bases left in between. Germline V gives CDR1 MNHEY, CDR2 SVGEGT. CDR3 sequence reads: CASSYKADSYEQYF. DNA of the CDR3: TGTGCCAGCAGTTACAAGGCGGACTCCTACGAGCAGTACTTC.

The chain combines TRBV5-1 with TRBJ1-2; D gene uncertain. The V gene's germline CDR1 is SGHRS and CDR2 YFSETQ. There are 13 residues in the CDR3. V gave up 0 bases and J gave up 7 bases, with 10 bases separating them. The CDR3 bases are TGCGCCAGCAGCTTGGACGGGAGCGGTGGCTACACCTTC. Translation: CASSLDGSGGYTF.

The chain is built from TRBV3-1 (or the pseudogene TRBV3-2) and TRBJ2-4, with TRBD2 matching 8 bases. After removal of 1 base from V and 4 bases from J, the junction contained 18 bases not matched to a gene. The CDR3 has 20 amino acids. In germline, CDR1 is LGHDT, CDR2 YNNKEL (reference sequence). Here the CDR3 DNA reads TGTGCCAGCAGCCAAGGGAGAAGGGGACTAGAGAATTGGGGTAAAAACATTCAGTACTTC. It codes for CASSQGRRGLENWGKNIQYF.

The chain carries TRBV4-2 and TRBJ1-1; TRBD1 might be the D (6 bases). CDR3 length: 16 amino acids. V lost 1 base, J lost 0 bases, and 12 bases lay in between. Per germline, CDR1 LGHNA and CDR2 YNFKEQ. The CDR3: CASSQGGGLMNTEAFF. The CDR3 DNA is TGTGCCAGCAGCCAAGGAGGGGGGCTAATGAACACTGAAGCTTTCTTT.

This clone has just a few counts. The chain links TRBV28 to TRBJ2-1; no clear D. V gave up 10 bases and J gave up 5 bases, with 3 bases separating them. CDR3 size: 9 residues. CDR1 and CDR2 from the germline V gene are MDHEN and SYDVKM. The CDR3 coding sequence is TGTGCCACGGACAATGAGCAGTTCTTC. Protein: CATDNEQFF.

This chain links TRBV9 with TRBJ1-3; D perhaps matches TRBD1 (5 bases). This CDR3 contains 17 residues. The V end lost 3 bases, the J end lost 0 bases, and 16 bases lay between the germline ends. Germline CDR1 and CDR2: SGDLS and YYNGEE. The CDR3 here is CASSEGRYRSSGNTIYF. CDR3 coding DNA: TGTGCCAGCAGCGAGGGACGCTACAGGAGCTCTGGAAACACCATATATTTT.

The CDR3 region is CASSLGTATKNIQYF. DNA for the CDR3: TGTGCCAGCAGTTTGGGGACCGCAACAAAAAACATTCAGTACTTC. V gene TRBV28 combines with J gene TRBJ2-4, with D perhaps matching TRBD1 or TRBD2 (5 bases each). Germline loops: CDR1 MDHEN, CDR2 SYDVKM. Trimming pared 3 bases from V and 4 bases from J, leaving 13 bases between. The CDR3 sequence is 15 residues long.

The chain joins TRBV27 to TRBJ2-1; no clear D gene. Germline V CDR1 and CDR2: MNHEY, SMNVEV (reference sequence). The ends were cut back, 3 bases at V and 9 bases at J, with 9 bases in the middle. The CDR3 sequence is 12 residues long. The CDR3 sequence: CASSFPSTEQFF. DNA of the CDR3: TGTGCCAGCAGTTTTCCCTCGACTGAGCAGTTCTTC.

This chain uses TRBV5-1 with TRBJ2-2; no definite D call. CDR3 length: 15 amino acids. Deletions cut 4 bases from V and 0 bases from J, with 10 bases between. Per the germline V gene, CDR1 is SGHRS and CDR2 is YFSETQ. CDR3 loop: CASSPGRTNTGELFF. The CDR3 nucleotides are TGCGCCAGCAGCCCAGGACGGACGAACACCGGGGAGCTGTTTTTT.

The rearrangement joins TRBV7-9 to TRBJ1-2, with D possibly TRBD1 on 5 matching bases. V lost 4 bases to trimming and J lost 0 bases, with 15 bases between them. Germline-derived CDR1 and CDR2 are SEHNR and FQNEAQ (reference sequence). The CDR3 has 16 amino acids. The CDR3 spells CASSSGGAEANYGYTF. CDR3 coding DNA: TGTGCCAGCAGCTCCGGTGGGGCGGAAGCTAACTATGGCTACACCTTC.

This chain uses TRBV21-1 with TRBJ1-1; the table's D call, TRBD1, has no DNA check behind it. TRBV21-1 is shown as a pseudogene. There are 18 residues in the CDR3. The CDR3 loop is CASILSPSTGTGVKEAFF. The DNA of the CDR3 is TGTGCCAGCATTTTATCTCCGTCCACCGGGACAGGGGTCAAGGAAGCTTTCTTT.

This clone was seen more than once but under ten times. J is TRBJ1-1 and V is TRBV3-1 (or the pseudogene TRBV3-2); D unresolved. Germline V gene sequence: CDR1 LGHDT, CDR2 YNNKEL (reference sequence). The CDR3 length is 11 residues. The V gene lost 10 bases and the J gene lost 1 base, with 7 bases spanning the gap. The DNA of the CDR3 is TGTGCCACACGCCGGAACACTGAAGCTTTCTTT. Residues: CATRRNTEAFF.

About this clone itself: A single base separates this from a much larger clone, so it may be a read error. The chain couples TRBV10-3 to TRBJ1-1, with a tentative D call TRBD1 (6 bases). V was trimmed by 8 bases and J by 1 base, leaving 17 bases between them. CDR1 is ENHRY and CDR2 is SYGVKD in the germline V gene. The CDR3 totals 15 residues. The CDR3 DNA sequence: TGTGCCATCCGCCGGGGTGGGGGGCCGAACACTGAAGCTTTCTTT. Its protein product is CAIRRGGGPNTEAFF.

The chain recombines TRBV5-1 with TRBJ2-3; 11 bases align to TRBD2. J gave up 3 bases and V 2 bases, and 11 bases lay outside the gene matches. This CDR3 region has 18 residues. Germline V gene lookup returns CDR1 SGHRS and CDR2 YFSETQ. For the CDR3, the DNA is TGCGCCAGCAGCTTTCGTAGCGGGGGGGCCATAGGAACAGATACGCAGTATTTT. Translation gives CASSFRSGGAIGTDTQYF.

This chain uses TRBV10-1 with TRBJ2-3, with TRBD2 as a possible D gene (6 bases). V was cut by 0 bases and J by 4 bases, with 17 bases left in between. The length of the CDR3 is 17 residues. Germline CDR1 is WNHNN and CDR2 is SYGVQD (reference sequence). The CDR3 reads CASSESLGRGLSDTQYF. The CDR3 DNA is TGCGCCAGCAGTGAGTCGTTGGGACGTGGACTATCAGATACGCAGTATTTT.

The chain has TRBV5-1 and TRBJ1-1; perhaps TRBD1 as D (5 bases). Germline V lookup: CDR1 SGHRS, CDR2 YFSETQ. This CDR3 has 14 amino acids. V lost 3 bases, J lost 5 bases, and 14 bases lay in between. CDR3 nucleotide sequence: TGCGCCAGCAGCTGGGGCGGGTCGAGGACTGAAGCTTTCTTT. Translation gives CASSWGGSRTEAFF.

V gene TRBV7-3 combines with J gene TRBJ2-2; possibly TRBD1 for D (6 bases). The CDR3 sequence is 15 residues long. CDR1 and CDR2 from the germline V gene are SGHTA and FQGTGA. The V end lost 1 base, the J end lost 4 bases, and 10 bases lay between the germline ends. The CDR3 sequence is CASSLKGDGTGELFF. The CDR3 region has the DNA TGTGCCAGCAGCTTAAAGGGGGATGGCACCGGGGAGCTGTTTTTT.

This clone was detected a few times. V usage is TRBV5-6 and J usage is TRBJ2-2; the match to TRBD1 covers 9 bases. The CDR3 extends over 14 amino acids. Germline V gene data show CDR1 as SGHDT and CDR2 as YYEEEE. J lost 5 bases, V lost 5 bases, and 4 bases had no gene match. The CDR3 here is CASRQGARTGELFF. The CDR3 DNA follows: TGTGCCAGCAGACAGGGGGCGCGAACCGGGGAGCTGTTTTTT.

The CDR3 reads CASSVTHQETQYF. The CDR3 DNA reads as TGTGCCAGTAGTGTCACCCACCAAGAGACCCAGTACTTC. The chain employs TRBV19 and TRBJ2-5; D not resolved. This CDR3 contains 13 residues. V was pared by 5 bases and J by 0 bases, with 7 bases between. CDR1 and CDR2 (germline): LNHDA, SQIVND (reference sequence).

DNA for the CDR3: TGTGCCAGCAGCTTAGGGCAGGTGAACACCGGGGAGCTGTTTTTT. Its protein is CASSLGQVNTGELFF. The V call is TRBV13, the J call TRBJ2-2; D gene unclear. Germline V gives CDR1 PRHDT, CDR2 FYEKMQ (reference sequence). Trimming shortened V by 0 bases and J by 1 base, and 6 bases separated the two germline ends. The CDR3 spans 15 residues.

V and J are TRBV10-3 and TRBJ1-5, with D possibly being TRBD1 (5 bases). Germline V gene lookup returns CDR1 ENHRY and CDR2 SYGVKD. This CDR3 has 15 amino acids. V was pared by 6 bases and J by 0 bases, with 12 bases between. CDR3 amino acids: CAISTGTSSNQPQHF. CDR3 nucleotide sequence: TGTGCCATCAGCACCGGGACTTCTAGCAATCAGCCCCAGCATTTT.